The 17 T cell receptor beta chains in this list originate from one sample, sequenced in a study of shared clonotypes between healthy human individuals (dated by TCRdb to 2020 to 2021). Library prep was done by the immunoSEQ multiplex PCR assay. Drawn from immuneACCESS, this table holds only the in-frame rearrangements with V and J called that TCRdb kept. Clones are partly lost; checked studies trace under half to an unresolved V gene and leave the rest unexplained. The sample records approximately 2,300,000 clones, 85% to 95% of which are singletons. 0.37% of the sample is taken by the ten largest. Sequencing was carried out using naive CD4+ T cells from PBMCs. The cell subset or site label on this specimen signifies: CD45RA+ positively selected. All receptors derive from a man aged 18 to 29 in good health. Some clones in this sample may be carry-over from other donors' samples.

The chain has TRBV5-1 and TRBJ1-3, with unresolved D. The V and J ends lost 2 bases and 0 bases respectively, with 6 bases between them. This CDR3 is built from 14 residues. CDR1 SGHRS and CDR2 YFSETQ come from the germline V gene. CDR3 sequence: CASSFFLSGNTIYF. CDR3 DNA: TGCGCCAGCAGCTTTTTCCTCTCTGGAAACACCATATATTTT. The variable domain in full, with the rest retrieved from reference TRBV5-1 and TRBJ1-3, is KAGVTQTPRYLIKTRGQQVTLSCSPISGHRSVSWYQQTPGQGLQFLFEYFSETQRNKGNFPGRFSGRQFSNSRSEMNVSTLELGDSALYLCASSFFLSGNTIYFGEGSWLTVV.

This clone was detected only once. The chain has TRBV19 and TRBJ1-5, with D uncertain. The CDR3 runs to 14 residues. V gave up 7 bases and J gave up 1 base, with 11 bases separating them. The germline V gene encodes CDR1 LNHDA and CDR2 SQIVND (reference sequence). The CDR3, as DNA: TGTGCCAGTAATGAACGGCGAAGCAATCAGCCCCAGCATTTT. Residues: CASNERRSNQPQHF.

The CDR3 protein is CASTKTGPNTEAFF. The DNA of the CDR3 is TGCGCATCTACGAAGACAGGCCCGAACACTGAAGCTTTCTTT. The chain employs TRBV5-1 and TRBJ1-1, with TRBD1 as a possible D gene (6 bases). Germline CDR1 reads SGHRS; CDR2 reads YFSETQ. The CDR3 has 14 residues.

The chain couples TRBV4-3 to TRBJ2-3, with 11 bases identical to TRBD2. This CDR3 has 14 residues. Germline lookup yields CDR1 LGHNA and CDR2 YSLEER. The V segment lost 0 bases and the J segment 9 bases; nucleotides outside the gene matches: 2. Written as DNA, the CDR3 is TGCGCCAGCAGCCAAGATGCTAGCGGGAGGACGCAGTATTTT. Its protein is CASSQDASGRTQYF.

V and J are TRBV5-6 and TRBJ1-1; no clear D. The CDR3 sequence is 15 residues long. V lost 1 base to trimming and J lost 6 bases, with 16 bases between them. The germline V gene encodes CDR1 SGHDT and CDR2 YYEEEE. The CDR3 protein is CASSLNSGRRAEAFF. Written as DNA, the CDR3 is TGTGCCAGCAGCTTGAATTCCGGACGAAGAGCTGAAGCTTTCTTT.

The chain joins TRBV28 to TRBJ2-7; the match to TRBD2 covers 14 bases. J was trimmed by 7 bases and V by 10 bases; bases with no gene match: 9. The CDR3 has 14 residues. CDR1 and CDR2 (germline): MDHEN, SYDVKM. CDR3 loop: CATGRLAGGGEQYF. CDR3 coding DNA: TGTGCCACGGGTAGACTAGCGGGAGGGGGTGAGCAGTACTTC.

The rearrangement links TRBV11-2 to TRBJ2-1, with 10 positions matching TRBD2. V trimming: 2 bases; J trimming: 1 base; junction bases outside the gene matches: 5. The length of the CDR3 is 17 residues. Germline CDR1 and CDR2: SGHAT and FQNNGV. The CDR3 protein is CASSLYPSGGSYNEQFF. The DNA for the CDR3 is TGTGCCAGCAGCTTATATCCTAGCGGGGGTTCCTACAATGAGCAGTTCTTC.

The chain carries TRBV6-6 and TRBJ1-2, with 7 bases identical to TRBD1. The CDR3 consists of 13 residues. Germline loops: CDR1 MNHNY, CDR2 SVGAGI (reference sequence). After removal of 2 bases from V and 8 bases from J, the junction contained 5 bases not matched to a gene. The CDR3 sequence is CASSYGRGQGYTF. In nucleotides, the CDR3 is TGTGCCAGCAGTTACGGGAGGGGGCAAGGCTACACCTTC.

The V gene is TRBV28, the J gene TRBJ1-3; a weak D match, TRBD1 (6 bases). The germline V gene encodes CDR1 MDHEN and CDR2 SYDVKM. This CDR3 region has 15 residues. Trimming cost V 3 bases and J 0 bases, with 9 bases left between them. The CDR3 spells CASSFGDNSGNTIYF. The CDR3 bases are TGTGCCAGCAGTTTTGGGGACAACTCTGGAAACACCATATATTTT.

This clone appeared a single time. The rearrangement uses TRBV28 and TRBJ1-4; no reliable D call. The CDR3 contains 11 residues. Trimming stripped 9 bases from V and 9 bases from J, with 11 bases between. CDR1 and CDR2 (germline): MDHEN, SYDVKM. This CDR3 reads CASSDLQKLFF. The CDR3 DNA follows: TGTGCCAGTTCCGACCTTCAAAAACTGTTTTTT.

This chain joins TRBV19 and TRBJ2-5, with 9 bases identical to TRBD1. The CDR3 has 17 amino acids. Germline loops: CDR1 LNHDA, CDR2 SQIVND (reference sequence). The V and J ends lost 2 bases and 4 bases, in that order; junction bases with no gene match: 11. CDR3 sequence: CASSIWRTGDFGETQYF. The CDR3 coding sequence is TGTGCCAGTAGTATATGGAGGACAGGGGATTTTGGAGAGACCCAGTACTTC.

The rearrangement links TRBV27 to TRBJ2-5; tentative D call: TRBD2 (5 bases). Looked up from germline, CDR1 is MNHEY and CDR2 is SMNVEV (reference sequence). Trimming pared 2 bases from V and 5 bases from J, leaving 9 bases between. This CDR3 is 13 amino acids long. The chain's CDR3 is CASSLVLAETQYF. CDR3 bases: TGTGCCAGCAGTTTAGTTCTAGCCGAGACCCAGTACTTC.

The chain joins TRBV5-1 to TRBJ2-1; D is possibly TRBD1 (5 bases). Trimming cost V 2 bases and J 2 bases, with 14 bases left between them. CDR1 is SGHRS, CDR2 YFSETQ, per germline. The CDR3 has 16 residues. CDR3 protein: CASSFIPTVTYNEQFF. In DNA, the CDR3 is TGCGCCAGCAGCTTTATTCCGACAGTGACCTACAATGAGCAGTTCTTC.

V and J are TRBV5-1 and TRBJ2-1; TRBD2 agrees at 12 bases. The CDR3 runs to 16 residues. Germline V gene lookup returns CDR1 SGHRS and CDR2 YFSETQ. Unmatched junction bases numbered 9, after V lost 4 bases and J lost 7 bases. CDR3 region: CASSALAGGPGNEQFF. In DNA form, the CDR3 reads TGCGCCAGCAGCGCCCTAGCGGGAGGGCCGGGGAATGAGCAGTTCTTC.

As regards this clone: The sample has other DNA sequences that encode this CDR3 too. This rearrangement joins TRBV18 to TRBJ1-4; 9 bases line up with TRBD1. The trim removed 5 bases at V and 7 bases at J, leaving 2 bases unmatched. CDR3 size: 13 residues. Germline CDR1 is KGHSH and CDR2 is LQKENI. CDR3 bases: TGTGCCAGCTCATCGGACAGGGGTGAAAAACTGTTTTTT. Residues: CASSSDRGEKLFF. The full variable domain, completed using reference TRBV18 and TRBJ1-4, is NAGVMQNPRHLVRRRGQEARLRCSPMKGHSHVYWYRQLPEEGLKFMVYLQKENIIDESGMPKERFSAEFPKEGPSILRIQQVVRGDSAAYFCASSSDRGEKLFFGSGTQLSVL.

This clone was seen only once. This rearrangement joins TRBV5-4 to TRBJ2-3, with a weak D call TRBD2 (5 bases). The CDR3 spans 13 residues. CDR1 and CDR2 (germline): SGHNT, YYREEE (reference sequence). V was trimmed by 4 bases and J by 4 bases, leaving 10 bases between them. The CDR3 region has the DNA TGTGCCAGCAGCCCGGGGTTTCCAGATACGCAGTATTTT. Its protein product is CASSPGFPDTQYF.

To note about this clone: The same CDR3 is also encoded by other DNA sequences in this sample. V gene TRBV27 combines with J gene TRBJ2-6; tentative D call: TRBD1 (6 bases). The germline V gene encodes CDR1 MNHEY and CDR2 SMNVEV (reference sequence). This CDR3 region has 15 residues. Trimming pared 3 bases from V and 2 bases from J, leaving 8 bases between. The DNA for the CDR3 is TGTGCCAGCAGTTTCAGGGGTACTGGGGCCAACGTCCTGACTTTC. Translated, it gives CASSFRGTGANVLTF.